This TCR beta chain derives from a study of T cell responses to AZD1222 COVID-19 vaccine. Regarding the study as a whole: Following two doses of AZD1222, Spike-specific TCR breadth and depth rose.

Profiled with immunoSEQ multiplex PCR; TCRdb holds only in-frame clones, not every one. The table records fewer than 85,000 clones, roughly four fifths of them present only once. V was trimmed by 1 base and J by 0 bases, leaving 10 bases between them. The length of the CDR3 is 15 residues. Per germline, CDR1 LGHNA and CDR2 YSLEER. A remark on this clone: Its antigen is not identified.

The chain recombines TRBV4-3 with TRBJ2-7; tentative D call: TRBD1 (6 bases). The material was peripheral blood, obtained 28 days after the second AZD1222 dose. The TCR originated in an adult who received the AZD1222 COVID-19 vaccine. CDR3 in amino acids: CASSQGRTASYEQYF. Here the CDR3 DNA reads TGCGCCAGCAGCCAAGGTAGGACAGCCTCCTACGAGCAGTACTTC.